This T cell receptor beta chain emerged from a study of response to subunit inactivated influenza vaccine. A note on this clonotype: The antigen is undetermined.

From the RT-PCR reads, TCRdb called clonotypes with MiXCR, one entry per CDR3 protein. In the table there are over 650,000 distinct CDR3 sequences, approximately 18% of which are singletons. The V gene's germline CDR1 is MNHEY and CDR2 SVGAGI. Germline trimming cut 6 bases from V and 3 bases from J; bases unmatched to any gene: 11. The CDR3 totals 15 residues. Study outcomes and limitations: The authors proposed limited new T cell recruitment per seasonal influenza vaccination.

The sample here was PBMCs from blood, taken approximately 5 days after vaccination. The chain combines TRBV6-5 with TRBJ2-7; TRBD1 agrees at 7 bases. This clonotype was sampled from a man aged 50-60 years who received an inactivated influenza vaccine. The CDR3 loop is CASRSRQGLGYEQYF. CDR3 in DNA: TGTGCCAGCAGATCTCGACAGGGTCTAGGCTACGAGCAGTACTTC.